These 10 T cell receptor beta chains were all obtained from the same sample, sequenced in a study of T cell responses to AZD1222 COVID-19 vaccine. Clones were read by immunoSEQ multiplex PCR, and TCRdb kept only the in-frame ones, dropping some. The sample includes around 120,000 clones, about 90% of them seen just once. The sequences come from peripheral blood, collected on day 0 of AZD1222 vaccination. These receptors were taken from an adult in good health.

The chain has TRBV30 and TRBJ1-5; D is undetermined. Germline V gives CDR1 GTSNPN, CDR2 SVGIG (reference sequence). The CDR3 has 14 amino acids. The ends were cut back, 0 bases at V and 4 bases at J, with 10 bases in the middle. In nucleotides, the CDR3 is TGTGCCTGGAGTGTAAAACAGAGAAATCAGCCCCAGCATTTT. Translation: CAWSVKQRNQPQHF.

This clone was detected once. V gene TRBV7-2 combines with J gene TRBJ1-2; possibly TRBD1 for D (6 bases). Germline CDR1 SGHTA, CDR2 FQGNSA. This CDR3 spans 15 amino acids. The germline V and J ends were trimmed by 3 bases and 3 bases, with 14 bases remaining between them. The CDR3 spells CASSFGQNRDYGYTF. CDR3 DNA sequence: TGTGCCAGCAGCTTCGGACAGAACCGGGACTATGGCTACACCTTC. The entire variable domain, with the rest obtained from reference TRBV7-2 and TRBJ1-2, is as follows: GAGVSQSPSNKVTEKGKDVELRCDPISGHTALYWYRQSLGQGLEFLIYFQGNSAPDKSGLPSDRFSAERTGGSVSTLTIQRTQQEDSAVYLCASSFGQNRDYGYTFGSGTRLTVV.

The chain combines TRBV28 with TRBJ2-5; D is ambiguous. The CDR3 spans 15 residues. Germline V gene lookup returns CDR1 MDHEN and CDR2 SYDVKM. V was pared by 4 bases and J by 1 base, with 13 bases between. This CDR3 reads CASSSMDGPQETQYF. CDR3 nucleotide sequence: TGTGCCAGCAGTTCCATGGACGGACCCCAAGAGACCCAGTACTTC.

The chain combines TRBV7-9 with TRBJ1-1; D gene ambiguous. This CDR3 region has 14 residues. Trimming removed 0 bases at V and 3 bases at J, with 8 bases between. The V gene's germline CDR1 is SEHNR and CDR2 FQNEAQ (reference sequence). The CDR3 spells CASSLALRDTEAFF. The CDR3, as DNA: TGTGCCAGCAGCTTAGCGCTGAGAGACACTGAAGCTTTCTTT.

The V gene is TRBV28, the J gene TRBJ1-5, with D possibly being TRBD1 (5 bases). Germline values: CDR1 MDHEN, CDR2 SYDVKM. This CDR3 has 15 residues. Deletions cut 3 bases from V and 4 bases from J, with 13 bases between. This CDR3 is CASSFSGVGNQPQHF. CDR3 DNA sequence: TGTGCCAGCAGTTTTTCGGGGGTCGGTAATCAGCCCCAGCATTTT.

CDR3 amino acids: CASSQDFDRPRNEKLFF. DNA of the CDR3: TGTGCCAGCAGCCAAGATTTTGATCGGCCCAGGAATGAAAAACTGTTTTTT. The J gene is TRBJ1-4, the V gene TRBV3-1 (or the pseudogene TRBV3-2), with D hard to call. CDR1 is LGHDT, CDR2 YNNKEL, per germline (reference sequence). The CDR3 sequence is 17 residues long. V lost 0 bases to trimming and J lost 5 bases, with 16 bases between them.

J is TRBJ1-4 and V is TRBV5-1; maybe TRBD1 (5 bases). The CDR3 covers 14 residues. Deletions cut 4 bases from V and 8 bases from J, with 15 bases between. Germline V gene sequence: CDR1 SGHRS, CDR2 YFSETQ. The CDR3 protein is CASSRRGLEEKLFF. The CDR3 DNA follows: TGCGCCAGCAGCCGGAGGGGTCTAGAAGAAAAACTGTTTTTT.

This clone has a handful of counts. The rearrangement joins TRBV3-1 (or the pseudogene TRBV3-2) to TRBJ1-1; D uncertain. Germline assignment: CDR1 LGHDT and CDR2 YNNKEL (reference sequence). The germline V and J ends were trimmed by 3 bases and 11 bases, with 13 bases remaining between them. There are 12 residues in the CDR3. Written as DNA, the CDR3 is TGTGCCAGCAGCCATGGTACGGAGGCCGCTTTCTTT. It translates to CASSHGTEAAFF.

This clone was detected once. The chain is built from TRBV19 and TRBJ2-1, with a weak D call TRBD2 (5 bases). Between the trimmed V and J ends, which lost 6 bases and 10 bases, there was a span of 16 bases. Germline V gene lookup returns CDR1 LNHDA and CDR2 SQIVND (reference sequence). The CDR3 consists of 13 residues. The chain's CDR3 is CASSRGPRGEQFF. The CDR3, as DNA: TGTGCCAGTAGCCGCGGTCCCAGAGGGGAGCAGTTCTTC.

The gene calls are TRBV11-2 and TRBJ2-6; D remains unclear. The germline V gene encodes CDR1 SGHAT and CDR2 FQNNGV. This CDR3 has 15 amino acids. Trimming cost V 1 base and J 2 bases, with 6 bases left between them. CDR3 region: CASSLGRPGANVLTF. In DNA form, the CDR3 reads TGTGCCAGCAGCTTAGGACGCCCTGGGGCCAACGTCCTGACTTTC.